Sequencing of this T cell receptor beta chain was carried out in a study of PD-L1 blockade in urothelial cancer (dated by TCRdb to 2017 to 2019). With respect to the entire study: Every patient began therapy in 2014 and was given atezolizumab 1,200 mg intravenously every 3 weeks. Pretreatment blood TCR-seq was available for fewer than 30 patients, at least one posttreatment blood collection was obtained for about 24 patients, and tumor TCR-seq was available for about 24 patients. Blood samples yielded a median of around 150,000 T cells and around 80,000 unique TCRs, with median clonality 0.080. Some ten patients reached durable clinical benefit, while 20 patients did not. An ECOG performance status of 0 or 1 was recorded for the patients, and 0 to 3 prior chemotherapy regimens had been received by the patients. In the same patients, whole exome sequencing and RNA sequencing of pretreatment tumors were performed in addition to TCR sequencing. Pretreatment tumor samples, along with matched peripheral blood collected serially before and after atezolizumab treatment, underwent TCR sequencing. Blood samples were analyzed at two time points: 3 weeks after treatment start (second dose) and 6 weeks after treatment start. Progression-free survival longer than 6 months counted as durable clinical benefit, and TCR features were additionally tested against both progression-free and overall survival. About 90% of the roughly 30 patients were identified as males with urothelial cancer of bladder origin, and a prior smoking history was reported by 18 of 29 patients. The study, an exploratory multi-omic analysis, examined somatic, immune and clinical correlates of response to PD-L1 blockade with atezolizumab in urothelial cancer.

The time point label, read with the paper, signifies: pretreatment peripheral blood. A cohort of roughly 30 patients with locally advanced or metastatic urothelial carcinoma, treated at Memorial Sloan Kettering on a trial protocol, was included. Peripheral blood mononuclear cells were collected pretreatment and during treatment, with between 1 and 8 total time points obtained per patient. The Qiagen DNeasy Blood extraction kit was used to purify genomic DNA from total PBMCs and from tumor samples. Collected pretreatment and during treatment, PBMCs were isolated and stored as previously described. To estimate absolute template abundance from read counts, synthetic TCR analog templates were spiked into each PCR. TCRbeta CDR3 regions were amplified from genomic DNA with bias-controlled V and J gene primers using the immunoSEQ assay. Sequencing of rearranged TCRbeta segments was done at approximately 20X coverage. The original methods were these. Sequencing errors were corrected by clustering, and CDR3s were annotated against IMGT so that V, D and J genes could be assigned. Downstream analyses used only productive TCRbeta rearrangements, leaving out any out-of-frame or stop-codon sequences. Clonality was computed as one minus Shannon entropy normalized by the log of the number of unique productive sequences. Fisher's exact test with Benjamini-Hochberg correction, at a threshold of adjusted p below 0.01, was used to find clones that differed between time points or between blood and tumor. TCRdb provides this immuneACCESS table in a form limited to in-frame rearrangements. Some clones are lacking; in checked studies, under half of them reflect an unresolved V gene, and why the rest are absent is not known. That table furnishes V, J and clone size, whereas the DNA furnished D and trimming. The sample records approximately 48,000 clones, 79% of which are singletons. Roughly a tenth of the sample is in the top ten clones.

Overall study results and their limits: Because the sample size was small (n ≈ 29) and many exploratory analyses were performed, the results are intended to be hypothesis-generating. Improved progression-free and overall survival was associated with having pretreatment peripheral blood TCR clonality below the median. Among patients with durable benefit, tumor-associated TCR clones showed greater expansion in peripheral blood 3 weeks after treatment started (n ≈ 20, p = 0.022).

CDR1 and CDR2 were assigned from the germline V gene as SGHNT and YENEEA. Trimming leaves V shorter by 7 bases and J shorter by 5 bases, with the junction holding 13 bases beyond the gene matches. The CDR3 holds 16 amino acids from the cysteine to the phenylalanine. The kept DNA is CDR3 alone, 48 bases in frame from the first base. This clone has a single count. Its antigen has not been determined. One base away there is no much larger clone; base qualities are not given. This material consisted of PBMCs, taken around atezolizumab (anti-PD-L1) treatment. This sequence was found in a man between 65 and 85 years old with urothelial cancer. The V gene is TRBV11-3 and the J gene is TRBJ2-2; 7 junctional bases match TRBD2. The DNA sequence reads TGTGCCAGCACCAACTCTTGGTCGCGGGGGACCGGGGAGCTGTTTTTT. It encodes CASTNSWSRGTGELFF. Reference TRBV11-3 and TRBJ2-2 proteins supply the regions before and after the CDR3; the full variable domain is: EAGVVQSPRYKIIEKKQPVAFWCNPISGHNTLYWYLQNLGQGPELLIRYENEEAVDDSQLPKDRFSAERLKGVDSTLKIQPAELGDSAVYLCASTNSWSRGTGELFFGEGSRLTVL.